The 31 T cell receptor beta chains given below trace back to one sample, sequenced in a study of T cell responses to AZD1222 COVID-19 vaccine. Profiled with immunoSEQ multiplex PCR; TCRdb holds only in-frame clones, not every one. The profile covers about 100,000 clones, with 85% to 90% appearing a single time and under 3% taken by the ten largest. The sample consisted of peripheral blood, taken 28 days after the second AZD1222 dose. These receptors all stem from an adult who received the AZD1222 COVID-19 vaccine.

This chain uses TRBV6-5 with TRBJ2-7; 12 bases match TRBD2. CDR3 length: 15 residues. The junction had 6 bases not matched to a gene; V was cut back by 6 bases and J by 3 bases. Germline assignment: CDR1 MNHEY and CDR2 SVGAGI. For the CDR3, the DNA is TGTGCCAGCAGATATAAGACTAGCGGGGGCTACGAGCAGTACTTC. It encodes CASRYKTSGGYEQYF.

About this clone itself: This sample includes further DNA sequences coding for the same CDR3. The V and J genes are TRBV5-8 and TRBJ1-2; D remains ambiguous. The CDR3 is 14 residues long. Germline V lookup: CDR1 SGHTS, CDR2 YDEGEE. V dropped 4 bases and J dropped 4 bases, with 14 bases sitting between them. CDR3 nucleotide sequence: TGTGCCAGCAGCCCGCGACCGAGAGTCTATGGCTACACCTTC. It specifies CASSPRPRVYGYTF.

The CDR3 here is CASSQSGSPLKNIQYF. In DNA form, the CDR3 reads TGTGCCAGCAGCCAATCGGGATCTCCCCTCAAAAACATTCAGTACTTC. The J gene is TRBJ2-4, the V gene TRBV16; no clear D gene. The CDR3 consists of 16 residues. V lost 0 bases to trimming and J lost 3 bases, with 12 bases between them. Germline assignment: CDR1 KGHSY and CDR2 FQNENV.

The J gene is TRBJ1-2, the V gene TRBV29-1; D gene ambiguous. Trimming took 5 bases from V and 3 from J, leaving 10 bases between them. This CDR3 has 12 residues. Germline V CDR1 and CDR2: SQVTM, ANQGSEA. For the CDR3, the DNA is TGCAGCGTTAGTACAGCAGACTATGGCTACACCTTC. Its translation is CSVSTADYGYTF.

This clone appeared once. V and J are TRBV2 and TRBJ2-7; possible D gene TRBD1, 6 bases. The CDR3 runs 13 residues. Germline V gives CDR1 SNHLY, CDR2 FYNNEI. V gave up 6 bases and J gave up 6 bases, with 15 bases separating them. The CDR3 bases are TGTGCCAGCAGCCAGCCCGGACAGTTCGAGCAGTACTTC. This encodes CASSQPGQFEQYF.

This clone was detected a few times. V is TRBV6-5 and J is TRBJ1-6, with TRBD1 as a possible D gene (6 bases). CDR1 MNHEY and CDR2 SVGAGI come from the germline V gene. The V and J ends lost 10 bases and 12 bases respectively, with 16 bases between them. The CDR3 has 12 amino acids. The CDR3, as DNA: TGTGCCATGGGGGAAGGGGGTAGACCCCTCCACTTT. It yields the protein CAMGEGGRPLHF.

The genes are TRBV5-1 and TRBJ2-1, with D tentatively TRBD1 (6 bases). This CDR3 contains 15 residues. From germline, CDR1 is SGHRS and CDR2 YFSETQ. Trimming cost V 4 bases and J 4 bases, with 15 bases left between them. The CDR3 bases are TGCGCCAGCAGCAACTCAGGGGACAATTACAATGAGCAGTTCTTC. Encoded protein: CASSNSGDNYNEQFF.

This clone was observed a single time. The gene calls are TRBV4-2 and TRBJ2-3, with TRBD2 matching 10 bases. This CDR3 is built from 21 residues. The germline V gene encodes CDR1 LGHNA and CDR2 YNFKEQ. V lost 0 bases and J lost 2; bases outside the gene matches: 17. The CDR3 coding sequence is TGTGCCAGCAGCCAAGAAGGAGGGGTAGCGGGGGGAAACCAACCCACAGATACGCAGTATTTT. Protein: CASSQEGGVAGGNQPTDTQYF.

The chain is built from TRBV6-5 and TRBJ2-7, with 11 nucleotides matching TRBD2. J gave up 5 bases and V 4 bases, and 4 bases lay outside the gene matches. Looked up from germline, CDR1 is MNHEY and CDR2 is SVGAGI. The CDR3 loop spans 14 amino acids. The CDR3 DNA reads TGTGCCAGCAGTTTTACTAGCGGGAGCGACGAGCAGTACTTC. Amino acids: CASSFTSGSDEQYF.

The chain carries TRBV18 and TRBJ1-3; tentative D call: TRBD1 (6 bases). This CDR3 is 15 amino acids long. Germline loops: CDR1 KGHSH, CDR2 LQKENI. Trimming cost V 1 base and J 3 bases, with 10 bases left between them. The CDR3 nucleotides read TGTGCCAGCTCACCACAAGGGACATTTGGAAACACCATATATTTT. It translates to CASSPQGTFGNTIYF.

The chain recombines TRBV5-1 with TRBJ2-7; 11 bases fit TRBD2. The CDR3 totals 19 residues. V trimming: 4 bases; J trimming: 1 base; junction bases outside the gene matches: 16. The germline gives CDR1 SGHRS, CDR2 YFSETQ. CDR3 loop: CASSIPTGTSGLASYEQYF. The CDR3 bases are TGCGCCAGCAGCATCCCCACCGGGACTAGCGGACTCGCATCCTACGAGCAGTACTTC. Full variable domain (missing parts from reference TRBV5-1 and TRBJ2-7): KAGVTQTPRYLIKTRGQQVTLSCSPISGHRSVSWYQQTPGQGLQFLFEYFSETQRNKGNFPGRFSGRQFSNSRSEMNVSTLELGDSALYLCASSIPTGTSGLASYEQYFGPGTRLTVT.

The chain uses TRBV27 and TRBJ2-1, with 8 bases identical to TRBD1. The CDR3 runs 13 residues. The V segment lost 6 bases and the J segment 8 bases; nucleotides outside the gene matches: 6. Per the germline V gene, CDR1 is MNHEY and CDR2 is SMNVEV (reference sequence). The CDR3 is CASSPGTGDEQFF. The CDR3 region has the DNA TGTGCCAGCAGCCCCGGGACAGGAGATGAGCAGTTCTTC.

The chain is built from TRBV6-2 or TRBV6-3 and TRBJ1-1; TRBD1 might be the D (5 bases). Germline V lookup: CDR1 MNHEY, CDR2 SVGEGT. V was shortened by 5 bases and J by 0 bases, with 13 bases between the two germline ends. The CDR3 length is 15 residues. The CDR3 sequence: CASSPRGLLNTEAFF. DNA of the CDR3: TGTGCCAGCAGTCCACGGGGACTTCTGAACACTGAAGCTTTCTTT.

The rearrangement links TRBV5-1 to TRBJ1-1; D is undetermined. The germline CDR1 and CDR2 sequences are SGHRS and YFSETQ. Trimming shortened V by 6 bases and J by 0 bases, and 12 bases separated the two germline ends. The CDR3 runs 14 residues. In DNA, the CDR3 is TGCGCCAGCATCAAGGAGCCCATGAACACTGAAGCTTTCTTT. Amino acid sequence: CASIKEPMNTEAFF.

The chain is built from TRBV6-6 and TRBJ1-1, with 8 bases that match TRBD1. The CDR3 spans 15 residues. Per germline, CDR1 MNHNY and CDR2 SVGAGI (reference sequence). Germline trimming cut 7 bases from V and 3 bases from J; bases unmatched to any gene: 10. CDR3 nucleotides: TGTGCCAGCACCTTATTGGACAGGGACCACACTGAAGCTTTCTTT. This gives the protein CASTLLDRDHTEAFF.

The J gene is TRBJ2-7, the V gene TRBV3-1 (or the pseudogene TRBV3-2); 7 bases align to TRBD2. The J segment lost 9 bases and the V segment lost 6 bases, leaving 11 bases of the junction unmatched. The CDR3 runs to 13 residues. The germline gives CDR1 LGHDT, CDR2 YNNKEL (reference sequence). CDR3 coding DNA: TGTGCCAGCAGATTGCGGGAGTCAAGTTTGCAGTACTTC. Its protein is CASRLRESSLQYF.

The gene calls are TRBV4-3 and TRBJ2-3; 10 bases fit TRBD2. Germline assignment: CDR1 LGHNA and CDR2 YSLEER. There are 16 residues in the CDR3. Unmatched junction bases numbered 8, after V lost 4 bases and J lost 4 bases. The CDR3 region has the DNA TGCGCCAGCAGCCGGATATCTAGCGGGGGACCAGATACGCAGTATTTT. This sequence encodes CASSRISSGGPDTQYF.

CDR3 residues: CSASPKETQYF. CDR3 in DNA: TGCAGTGCTAGCCCTAAAGAGACCCAGTACTTC. The J gene is TRBJ2-5, the V gene TRBV20-1; D gene unclear. The germline gives CDR1 DFQATT, CDR2 SNEGSKA (reference sequence). This CDR3 contains 11 residues. V was cut by 3 bases and J by 3 bases, with 5 bases left in between.

The genes are TRBV27 and TRBJ1-1, with a possible D match to TRBD1 (5 bases). The CDR3 extends over 14 amino acids. Germline CDR1 reads MNHEY; CDR2 reads SMNVEV (reference sequence). The germline V and J ends were trimmed by 2 bases and 6 bases, with 13 bases remaining between them. CDR3 sequence (DNA): TGTGCCAGCAGTTTAGGACGGTGGGACCCTGAAGCTTTCTTT. It codes for CASSLGRWDPEAFF.

The V gene is TRBV6-4, the J gene TRBJ1-1; the match to TRBD1 covers 8 bases. Losses at the gene ends were 5 bases for V and 7 bases for J; bases not matched to a gene: 6. The CDR3 is 13 amino acids. Germline CDR1 is MRHNA and CDR2 is SNTAGT. The chain's CDR3 is CASSLTGEGEAFF. Here the CDR3 DNA reads TGTGCCAGCAGTCTGACAGGGGAGGGTGAAGCTTTCTTT.

V gene TRBV9 combines with J gene TRBJ2-3, with a possible D match to TRBD1 (7 bases). CDR1 is SGDLS, CDR2 YYNGEE, per germline. The CDR3 spans 15 residues. V dropped 5 bases and J dropped 0 bases, with 13 bases sitting between them. The CDR3 coding sequence is TGTGCCAGCAGTCAGGGGGGCGGGAGCACAGATACGCAGTATTTT. Amino acid sequence: CASSQGGGSTDTQYF.

The count of this clone is one. The chain couples TRBV3-1 (or the pseudogene TRBV3-2) to TRBJ2-2; 13 bases line up with TRBD2. This CDR3 has 17 residues. Germline V gene lookup returns CDR1 LGHDT and CDR2 YNNKEL (reference sequence). With V trimmed by 6 bases and J by 6 bases, 10 bases remained unmatched. The CDR3 is CASRRSGTSGVAGELFF. DNA for the CDR3: TGTGCCAGCAGACGATCTGGGACTAGCGGGGTAGCCGGGGAGCTGTTTTTT.

V usage is TRBV12-3 or TRBV12-4 and J usage is TRBJ1-3, with no clear D. The V end lost 6 bases, the J end lost 4 bases, and 10 bases lay between the germline ends. The CDR3 consists of 13 residues. In DNA, the CDR3 is TGTGCCAGCAGCCAAGCAGCCGGAAACACCATATATTTT. This sequence encodes CASSQAAGNTIYF.

The rearrangement uses TRBV29-1 and TRBJ1-1, with D maybe TRBD1 (5 bases). The CDR3 covers 11 residues. Trimming cost V 7 bases and J 3 bases, with 9 bases left between them. Germline CDR1 SQVTM, CDR2 ANQGSEA. CDR3 sequence reads: CSAGGDTEAFF. CDR3 coding DNA: TGCAGCGCTGGGGGGGACACTGAAGCTTTCTTT.

CDR3 region: CASMYSNTEAFF. As DNA, the CDR3 is TGTGCCAGCATGTACAGTAACACTGAAGCTTTCTTT. The V gene is TRBV2, the J gene TRBJ1-1; D unresolved. The CDR3 consists of 12 residues. Trimming removed 7 bases at V and 2 bases at J, with 8 bases between. CDR1 SNHLY and CDR2 FYNNEI come from the germline V gene.

CDR3 region: CASSKQGGNTEAFF. Here the CDR3 DNA reads TGTGCCAGCAGCAAACAGGGTGGTAACACTGAAGCTTTCTTT. The chain couples TRBV7-3 to TRBJ1-1; possibly TRBD1 for D (6 bases). Trimming removed 5 bases from V and 2 bases from J, with 12 bases in between. CDR3 size: 14 residues. CDR1 and CDR2 from the germline V gene are SGHTA and FQGTGA.

The chain is built from TRBV3-1 (or the pseudogene TRBV3-2) and TRBJ1-1; 7 bases align to TRBD1. V was pared by 3 bases and J by 5 bases, with 6 bases of the junction left unmatched. Germline lookup yields CDR1 LGHDT and CDR2 YNNKEL (reference sequence). The CDR3 totals 14 residues. DNA for the CDR3: TGTGCCAGCAGCCATGGGACAGAGGGGACTGAAGCTTTCTTT. Translated, it gives CASSHGTEGTEAFF.

The V and J genes are TRBV3-1 (or the pseudogene TRBV3-2) and TRBJ1-6, with D possibly matching TRBD1 (5 bases). This CDR3 is built from 15 residues. Trimming took off 0 bases at V and 9 bases at J, with 12 bases between the two ends. Per germline, CDR1 LGHDT and CDR2 YNNKEL (reference sequence). The CDR3 DNA reads as TGTGCCAGCAGCCAAGATGCAGGGCTTTCTTCACCCCTCCACTTT. Encoded protein: CASSQDAGLSSPLHF.

A remark on this clone: The sample holds other DNA sequences that translate to the same CDR3. The V gene is TRBV2, the J gene TRBJ2-5; TRBD2 is a possible D gene (7 bases). V was clipped by 0 bases and J by 7 bases, with 18 bases between them. CDR3 length equals 16 residues. Germline V CDR1 and CDR2: SNHLY, FYNNEI. This chain's CDR3 is CASSEAGGPVSRTQYF. CDR3 DNA sequence: TGTGCCAGCAGTGAAGCGGGGGGGCCTGTGAGCAGGACCCAGTACTTC.

The J gene is TRBJ2-1, the V gene TRBV6-5; weak D call: TRBD2 (5 bases). Trimming stripped 5 bases from V and 6 bases from J, with 8 bases between. The CDR3 contains 12 residues. Germline CDR1 reads MNHEY; CDR2 reads SVGAGI. DNA of the CDR3: TGTGCCAGCAGTCCCAGCGGCAATGAGCAGTTCTTC. Translation gives CASSPSGNEQFF.

In this sample, this clone turned up once. The chain uses TRBV12-5 and TRBJ1-2; no clear D. CDR1 is LGHNT, CDR2 FRNRAP, per germline. The CDR3 has 18 residues. Between the trimmed V and J ends, which lost 6 bases and 5 bases, there was a span of 28 bases. The CDR3 coding sequence is TGTGCTAGTGGCCGTAATATCCCGGACCTTACTGTGGGGTATGGCTACACCTTC. It is translated as CASGRNIPDLTVGYGYTF.